This T cell receptor (beta chain) was recovered during a study of T cell responses to AZD1222 COVID-19 vaccine (dated by TCRdb to about 2021). Looking at the study overall: AZD1222 recipients given second doses at about 4 weeks or at about 12 weeks were pooled, since spike-specific TCR depth and breadth were not found to differ between the two schedules. Trial participants were enrolled by age into subgroups of 18-55, 56-69 and 70-plus years, and roughly 150, 30 and 60 TCR-sequenced participants, respectively, were included in these subgroups. A total of 230 to 250 trial participants underwent TCR sequencing, of whom roughly 210 had received two doses of AZD1222 and roughly 26 had received two doses of the MenACWY control vaccine. General findings and caveats noted by the study authors: The whole spike protein was spanned by vaccine-associated CD4 TCRs, and dominant responses were seen in regions 160-218 and 743-854. Reportedly, almost half of the unique spike-specific TCRs recognized epitopes lying outside the regions that are mutated in the B.1.351 and B.1.1.7 variants. A significant rise in spike-specific TCR breadth and depth was observed after two AZD1222 doses relative to day 0 and relative to MenACWY recipients. Participants were mostly white British and included more females than males, and it was suggested by the authors that clonal diversity may have been underestimated. No day 14 peak-response samples were available, so repertoires were characterized only after the peak T cell response. Only a handful of AZD1222 recipients were SARS-CoV-2 seropositive at baseline, limiting conclusions about previously exposed vaccinees. In the small 56-69-year group, the increase in depth fell short of significance, most likely because of low power.

With respect to this clone: There is no known antigen for this receptor. Base qualities are not provided; no much larger clone lies one nucleotide away.

This sample's time point label indicates: baseline before first vaccination. Vaccinee samples were obtained from the UK trials COV001 and COV002, which included a single-blind randomized controlled phase 2/3 trial of AZD1222 (ChAdOx1 nCoV-19) in healthy adults. Trial participant PBMC samples were collected at day 0 and day 28 after the second dose for TCRbeta chain sequencing. V is reduced by 5 bases and J by 7 bases, leaving a spacing of 9 bases between them. Spanning cysteine to phenylalanine, the CDR3 consists of 12 amino acids. The DNA shown is the 36-base CDR3, in frame from base 1. The CDR3 regions of human TCRbeta chains were subjected to immunosequencing. In the original analysis: Repertoire TCRs were checked for matches against a reference library of SARS-CoV-2-specific TCRs that had been generated using the MIRA antigen-specificity platform. Breadth meant the fraction of unique TCRs that were SARS-CoV-2-associated, whereas depth meant the fraction of total T cells that were SARS-CoV-2-associated. Each spike-specific TCR was assigned to its reactive spike region and to a CD4 or CD8 class using the MIRA data. Log10-transformed breadth and depth values were compared by one-way ANOVA with Sidak's multiple comparisons tests. TCRdb provides this immuneACCESS table in a form limited to in-frame rearrangements. Some clones are lacking; in checked studies, under half of them reflect an unresolved V gene, and why the rest are absent is not known. V and J calls and clone size are copied from that table; D and trimming were computed from the DNA. The sample records approximately 99,000 clones, 85% to 90% of which are singletons. The ten largest clones take up 3% to 3.5% of the sample.

This clonotype was obtained from an adult in good health. Sequencing was performed on peripheral blood, taken on day 0 of AZD1222 vaccination. The chain was built from TRBV12-3 or TRBV12-4 and TRBJ2-1; the D gene identity is not certain. The encoded CDR3 is CASSRKPNEQFF. The DNA is as follows: TGTGCCAGCAGTCGAAAGCCGAATGAGCAGTTCTTC.